The 22 T cell receptor beta chains below were found in one sample sequenced in a study of T cell repertoires in cytomegalovirus infection. TCRdb analysed the reads with MiXCR anew, one entry per CDR3 protein. The sample has about 460,000 distinct CDR3 sequences; roughly 12% are singletons. The sequenced sample was PBMCs. These TCRs come from a human donor in good health (CMV status not recorded). Some clones in this sample may be carry-over from other donors' samples.

The V gene is TRBV5-4, the J gene TRBJ1-1; D is unresolved. Trimming stripped 4 bases from V and 0 bases from J, with 19 bases between. The CDR3 covers 17 residues. Germline assignment: CDR1 SGHNT and CDR2 YYREEE (reference sequence). CDR3 region: CASSPRQGPLMNTEAFF. CDR3 DNA sequence: TGTGCCAGCAGCCCGAGACAAGGTCCCCTTATGAACACTGAAGCTTTCTTT.

This clonotype has only a few counts. V and J are TRBV9 and TRBJ2-5; D is perhaps TRBD2 (6 bases). The germline CDR1 and CDR2 sequences are SGDLS and YYNGEE. The CDR3 is 14 residues long. V was cut by 4 bases and J by 3 bases, with 13 bases left in between. In DNA, the CDR3 is TGTGCCAGCAGCCTTGGGACTGCCGAAGAGACCCAGTACTTC. Its translation: CASSLGTAEETQYF.

This clonotype was picked up many times. The gene calls are TRBV7-6 and TRBJ1-6, with D possibly TRBD1 on 6 matching bases. The V and J ends lost 5 bases and 8 bases respectively, with 13 bases between them. CDR3 length equals 14 residues. Per the germline V gene, CDR1 is SGHVS and CDR2 is FNYEAQ. CDR3 residues: CASSRGQIDSPLHF. DNA of the CDR3: TGTGCCAGCAGCCGAGGACAGATTGATTCACCCCTCCACTTT.

This clonotype was seen repeatedly, ten times or more. The V gene is TRBV27, the J gene TRBJ2-7, with 7 nucleotides matching TRBD2. V shed 3 bases, J shed 6 bases, and the junction held 29 bases outside the gene matches. This CDR3 is built from 21 residues. The germline V gene has CDR1 MNHEY and CDR2 SMNVEV (reference sequence). The CDR3 region has the DNA TGTGCCAGCAGTTTTCCCCCACCCGCCGCGGGAGTTTACCCTGCAGTGCGCGAGCAGTACTTC. It is translated as CASSFPPPAAGVYPAVREQYF.

In this sample, this clonotype turned up a few times. The chain carries TRBV29-1 and TRBJ2-3; D gene unclear. The V gene's germline CDR1 is SQVTM and CDR2 ANQGSEA. The CDR3 contains 13 residues. Trimming removed 4 bases at V and 3 bases at J, with 11 bases between. For the CDR3, the DNA is TGCAGCGTTGGTCACAGATGGACAGATACGCAGTATTTT. Its protein product is CSVGHRWTDTQYF.

This clonotype was seen repeatedly, ten times or more. The gene calls are TRBV7-3 and TRBJ1-3, with D uncertain. CDR3 length equals 13 residues. Germline V gene data show CDR1 as SGHTA and CDR2 as FQGTGA. The V and J ends lost 5 bases and 2 bases respectively, with 7 bases between them. CDR3 nucleotide sequence: TGTGCCAGCAGCCCGACACCTGGAAACACCATATATTTT. It yields the protein CASSPTPGNTIYF.

This clonotype was observed at least ten times. This rearrangement joins TRBV5-1 to TRBJ2-1, with a possible D match to TRBD2 (5 bases). The V end lost 5 bases, the J end lost 5 bases, and 17 bases lay between the germline ends. The V gene's germline CDR1 is SGHRS and CDR2 YFSETQ. CDR3 length: 15 amino acids. The CDR3 spells CASSSGSLVDNEQFF. CDR3 sequence (DNA): TGCGCCAGCAGTTCGGGGTCATTGGTCGACAATGAGCAGTTCTTC.

This clonotype has ten or more counts. The rearrangement uses TRBV11-3 and TRBJ2-1; 13 nucleotides align to TRBD2. The CDR3 is 14 residues long. J was trimmed by 9 bases and V by 4 bases; bases with no gene match: 3. Germline-derived CDR1 and CDR2 are SGHNT and YENEEA. The CDR3 region is CASSSGLAGSEQFF. The CDR3 DNA follows: TGTGCCAGCAGCTCGGGACTAGCGGGGTCTGAGCAGTTCTTC.

This clonotype has ten or more counts. At one boundary the junction diverges from the germline segment, which might be a read error. The gene calls are TRBV3-1 and TRBJ1-1; 7 positions match TRBD1. This CDR3 is built from 14 residues. Germline V gene data show CDR1 as LGHDT and CDR2 as YNNKEL (reference sequence). The CDR3 sequence: CASSQGTVNTEAFF. The CDR3 DNA reads as TGCGCCAGCAGCCAAGGGACAGTCAACACTGAAGCTTTCTTT.

Here the CDR3 DNA reads TGTGCCAGCAGAGGGTTAGGGGGACAGGGTGCGACAGATACGCAGTATTTT. Translation: CASRGLGGQGATDTQYF. V gene TRBV25-1 combines with J gene TRBJ2-3; 9 bases fit TRBD1. With 6 bases clipped from V and 3 bases from J, the junction kept 13 bases outside the gene matches. Germline V gene sequence: CDR1 MGHDK, CDR2 SYGVNS. CDR3 length: 17 residues.

This clonotype was counted many times. The gene calls are TRBV7-9 and TRBJ2-1; a weak D match, TRBD1 (5 bases). Trimming removed 1 base at V and 9 bases at J, with 7 bases between. The CDR3 has 12 amino acids. CDR1 SEHNR and CDR2 FQNEAQ come from the germline V gene (reference sequence). This CDR3 is CASSLGQLEQFF. The CDR3 nucleotides are TGTGCCAGCAGCTTAGGACAGCTTGAGCAGTTCTTC.

This clonotype was seen ten or more times. The V gene is TRBV5-6, the J gene TRBJ2-5, with 12 bases matching TRBD1. The CDR3 sequence is 16 residues long. J gave up 7 bases and V 0 bases, and 7 bases lay outside the gene matches. Germline CDR1 is SGHDT and CDR2 is YYEEEE. The CDR3 reads CASSLVLGQGARTQYF. In nucleotides, the CDR3 is TGTGCCAGCAGCTTGGTTCTGGGACAGGGGGCACGGACCCAGTACTTC.

The table lists this clonotype with many counts. This rearrangement joins TRBV7-2 to TRBJ2-1; 7 nucleotides match TRBD1. CDR3 length: 13 amino acids. The V gene's germline CDR1 is SGHTA and CDR2 FQGNSA. V trimming: 11 bases; J trimming: 7 bases; junction bases outside the gene matches: 11. CDR3: CACVQGDRNEQFF. DNA for the CDR3: TGTGCCTGCGTGCAGGGGGATCGGAATGAGCAGTTCTTC.

This clonotype appeared once. This chain connects TRBV4-1 to TRBJ1-2; 7 positions agree with TRBD1. Germline CDR1 and CDR2: MGHRA and YSYEKL. The ends lost 2 bases at V and 4 bases at J; junction bases unmatched: 7. The CDR3 has 15 amino acids. CDR3: CASSQQTGAAYGYTF. CDR3 coding DNA: TGCGCCAGCAGCCAACAAACAGGGGCCGCCTATGGCTACACCTTC.

At least ten counts were recorded for this clonotype. V usage is TRBV7-9 and J usage is TRBJ1-6; 10 bases map to TRBD1. The germline V gene has CDR1 SEHNR and CDR2 FQNEAQ (reference sequence). V was pared by 2 bases and J by 9 bases, with 4 bases of the junction left unmatched. The CDR3 consists of 15 residues. CDR3 nucleotide sequence: TGTGCCAGCAGCTTAAAGACAGGGGGCTCTTCACCCCTCCACTTT. It specifies CASSLKTGGSSPLHF.

The sample holds many counts of this clonotype. The chain joins TRBV6-6 to TRBJ2-7; TRBD2 agrees at 10 bases. The CDR3 has 14 amino acids. The V gene's germline CDR1 is MNHNY and CDR2 SVGAGI (reference sequence). J was trimmed by 4 bases and V by 2 bases; bases with no gene match: 2. CDR3 in DNA: TGTGCCAGCAGTTACACTAGCGGGATGTACGAGCAGTACTTC. As protein: CASSYTSGMYEQYF.

This clonotype has a count of ten or more. The chain has TRBV12-5 and TRBJ1-2; 7 nucleotides agree with TRBD1. V dropped 5 bases and J dropped 2; count of bases not matched to a gene: 20. Germline V gene data show CDR1 as LGHNT and CDR2 as FRNRAP. The CDR3 consists of 19 residues. This CDR3 reads CASGRRLSSTGDHNYGYTF. Here the CDR3 DNA reads TGTGCTAGTGGTCGACGCTTATCTTCTACAGGGGACCACAACTATGGCTACACCTTC.

The chain uses TRBV4-1 and TRBJ2-1, with D possibly TRBD2 on 5 matching bases. V shed 1 base and J shed 7 bases, with 8 bases lying between them. Germline loops: CDR1 MGHRA, CDR2 YSYEKL. CDR3 size: 13 residues. CDR3 nucleotide sequence: TGCGCCAGCAGCCAAGCTAGCCGGAATGAGCAGTTCTTC. It specifies CASSQASRNEQFF.

This clonotype was picked up many times. The chain joins TRBV27 to TRBJ1-2, with 7 bases matching TRBD1. Germline CDR1 MNHEY, CDR2 SMNVEV (reference sequence). The CDR3 is 15 residues long. The ends lost 0 bases at V and 1 base at J; junction bases unmatched: 2. The CDR3 nucleotides read TGTGCCAGCAGTTTATCCTCAGGGGGTAACTATGGCTACACCTTC. This translates into CASSLSSGGNYGYTF.

The chain carries TRBV13 and TRBJ1-1; 7 bases are a match to TRBD1. V gave up 5 bases and J gave up 8 bases; unmatched junction bases: 5. Germline V CDR1 and CDR2: PRHDT, FYEKMQ (reference sequence). This CDR3 is 12 amino acids long. The CDR3: CASSRGTVEAFF. The CDR3 nucleotides are TGTGCCAGCAGCCGTGGGACAGTCGAAGCTTTCTTT.

The J gene is TRBJ2-7, the V gene TRBV3-1, with unresolved D. V was trimmed by 3 bases and J by 4 bases, leaving 13 bases between them. CDR1 is LGHDT and CDR2 is YNNKEL in the germline V gene (reference sequence). The CDR3 is 14 residues long. As DNA, the CDR3 is TGTGCCAGCAGCCACAAGACTTATTCATACGAGCAGTACTTC. Translated, it gives CASSHKTYSYEQYF.

This clonotype appeared many times. The chain links TRBV6-1 to TRBJ1-1; the match to TRBD1 covers 11 bases. CDR3 length equals 16 residues. V lost 6 bases, J lost 2 bases, and 8 bases stayed unmatched. Germline lookup yields CDR1 MNHNS and CDR2 SASEGT. CDR3 coding DNA: TGTGCCAGCAGGAAAGGACAGGGGGCCCTAAACACTGAAGCTTTCTTT. Its protein product is CASRKGQGALNTEAFF.